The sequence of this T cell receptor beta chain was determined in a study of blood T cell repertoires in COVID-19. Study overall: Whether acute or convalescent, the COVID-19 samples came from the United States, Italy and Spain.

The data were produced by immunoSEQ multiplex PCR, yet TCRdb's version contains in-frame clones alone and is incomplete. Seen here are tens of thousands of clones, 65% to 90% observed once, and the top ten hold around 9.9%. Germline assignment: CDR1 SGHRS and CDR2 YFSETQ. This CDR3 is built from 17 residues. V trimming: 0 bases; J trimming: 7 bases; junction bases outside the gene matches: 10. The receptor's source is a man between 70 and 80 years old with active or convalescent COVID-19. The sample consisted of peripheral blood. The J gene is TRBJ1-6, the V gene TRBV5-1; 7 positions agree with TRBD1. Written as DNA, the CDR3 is TGCGCCAGCAGCTTGGGCAGGACAGGAGGGGCAAATTCACCCCTCCACTTT. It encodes CASSLGRTGGANSPLHF.